This TCR beta chain was recorded in a study of blood T cell repertoires in COVID-19. Sequenced by immunoSEQ multiplex PCR; TCRdb stores in-frame clones only, minus some. Here the sample spans roughly 310,000 clones, roughly 90% being singletons. The specimen sequenced was PBMCs or T cells enriched from blood (not recorded which). This clonotype was sampled from a man in his fifties or sixties who had recovered from COVID-19.

CDR3 sequence reads: CASRVSGGSPGELFF. DNA for the CDR3: TGTGCCAGCAGGGTTAGCGGGGGGTCCCCCGGGGAGCTGTTTTTT. This chain connects TRBV2 to TRBJ2-2, with 10 bases fitting TRBD2. The CDR3 consists of 15 residues. Per the germline V gene, CDR1 is SNHLY and CDR2 is FYNNEI. Losses at the gene ends were 6 bases for V and 6 bases for J; bases not matched to a gene: 7.